The rows below give T cell receptor beta chains drawn from one sample of a study of T cell repertoires and HLA-DP antigens. For these TCRs, the target antigens are not known. Clones were sequenced by immunoSEQ multiplex PCR, and TCRdb holds only the in-frame ones, with some missing. In the table there are fewer than 95,000 clones, roughly 86% of which are singletons. The sequenced material came from CD4+ T cells from PBMCs. These receptors all come from a man in his forties or fifties in good health and CMV-seronegative. CDR3s include the opening cysteine and the closing phenylalanine or tryptophan. Each record gives: D gene, V gene, J gene, clone size, CDR3 DNA, CDR3 protein. A D gene is named only where the DNA matches it firmly. Clone sizes are given selectively: once, few, many, or a class where the clone is expanded.

>TRBD2|TRBV27|TRBJ2-1|NA
TGTGCCAGCAGTCCCCAGGGACTAGCGGGAGATGGGAATGAGCAGTTCTTC
CASSPQGLAGDGNEQFF
>NA|TRBV28|TRBJ2-5|NA
TGTGCCAGCAGTCCTGGGCTATGGGAGACCCAGTACTTC
CASSPGLWETQYF
>NA|TRBV25-1|TRBJ1-4|NA
TGTGCCAGCAGTGGACATTGGAGGGTGAATGAAAAACTGTTTTTT
CASSGHWRVNEKLFF
>TRBD1|TRBV19|TRBJ2-7|NA
TGTGCCAGTAGTAGCGGACAGGGCCACTCCTACGAGCAGTACTTC
CASSSGQGHSYEQYF
>TRBD1|TRBV6-5|TRBJ2-5|few
TGTGCCAGCAGTTACTCATACAGGGGGCGAGAGACCCAGTACTTC
CASSYSYRGRETQYF
>TRBD1|TRBV6-6|TRBJ1-2|NA
TGTGCCAGCAGCCGATACGCGGGACAGGATTATGGTGGCTACACCTTC
CASSRYAGQDYGGYTF
>NA|TRBV19|TRBJ1-2|NA
TGTGCCAGTAGTATAGCGGGGGGCTATGGCTACACCTTC
CASSIAGGYGYTF
>TRBD1|TRBV5-1|TRBJ2-5|NA
TGCGCCAGCAGCAGAGACAGGGATGAGACCCAGTACTTC
CASSRDRDETQYF
>TRBD2|TRBV6-6|TRBJ2-7|NA
TGTGCCAGCATCCCTAGCGGTTCCTGGACCTACGAGCAGTACTTC
CASIPSGSWTYEQYF
>NA|TRBV4-3|TRBJ2-7|once
TGCGCCAGCAGCCGCCGGCTTCCGGACGAGCAGTACTTC
CASSRRLPDEQYF
>NA|TRBV7-2|TRBJ2-3|NA
TGTGCCAGCAGCCCAGGACTGAGCACAGATACGCAGTATTTT
CASSPGLSTDTQYF
>TRBD2|TRBV2|TRBJ2-2|few
TGTGCCAGCAGTGAAGCGCGACTAGCGGGTATGGGGCTGTTTTTT
CASSEARLAGMGLFF
>NA|TRBV2|TRBJ1-5|NA
TGTGCCAGCAGTGAAGCGCGGGTGGATCAGCCCCAGCATTTT
CASSEARVDQPQHF
>NA|TRBV11-2|TRBJ2-5|NA
TGTGCCAGCAGCTTAGGCTCTCGTGGGGTAGGGGAGACCCAGTACTTC
CASSLGSRGVGETQYF
>NA|TRBV6-6|TRBJ2-7|NA
TGTGCCAGCAGTTACTCTGTAGGTGGGAGCCGGGAGCAGTACTTC
CASSYSVGGSREQYF
>NA|TRBV18|TRBJ1-1|NA
TGTGCCAGCTCACCAGGGCTCAACACTGAAGCTTTCTTT
CASSPGLNTEAFF
>NA|TRBV28|TRBJ1-1|NA
TGTGCCAGCAGCAACCGGGACGCTACTGAAGCTTTCTTT
CASSNRDATEAFF
>NA|TRBV6-1|TRBJ2-7|NA
TGTGCCAGCAGCCAGGGGGGGACTCTTACCTACGAGCAGTACTTC
CASSQGGTLTYEQYF
>NA|TRBV15|TRBJ1-5|NA
TGTGCCACCACTAAGGAATATAGCAATCAGCCCCAGCATTTT
CATTKEYSNQPQHF
>NA|TRBV12-5|TRBJ1-5|NA
TGTGCTAGTGGAGTGGGGGGGAATCAGCCCCAGCATTTT
CASGVGGNQPQHF
>NA|TRBV6-5|TRBJ2-5|NA
TGTGCCAGCAGTTCTCAGTACCAAGAGACCCAGTACTTC
CASSSQYQETQYF
>TRBD1|TRBV5-8|TRBJ1-4|NA
TGTGCCAGCAGCGCGGACAGGGGAGAAAAACTGTTTTTT
CASSADRGEKLFF
>TRBD1|TRBV27|TRBJ1-1|NA
TGTGCCAGCAGGCGACAGGGGACCGGCCAGCGAGGGAACACTGAAGCTTTCTTT
CASRRQGTGQRGNTEAFF
>NA|TRBV9|TRBJ1-2|NA
TGTGCCAGCAGCGTAGGGGGGGAACCGTATGGCTACACCTTC
CASSVGGEPYGYTF
>TRBD1|TRBV5-1|TRBJ2-7|NA
TGCGCCAGCAGCCTGGACAGGGGGCGCCCCGAGCAGTACTTC
CASSLDRGRPEQYF
>NA|TRBV14|TRBJ2-2|many
TGTGCCAGCAGCCAAAATTGGGGGACCGGGGAGCTGTTTTTT
CASSQNWGTGELFF